This passage covers 23 T cell receptor beta chains from one sample sequenced in a study of T cells in women clearing cervical HPV infection. Sequencing used immunoSEQ multiplex PCR; TCRdb keeps in-frame clones, though not all of them. Its clone listing holds roughly 48,000 clones. Material: blood buffy coat. Source of these receptors: a woman between 18 and 70 years old with a cervical HPV16 infection that either progressed to CIN3+ or cleared (not recorded which).

CDR3 bases read: TGTGCCAGCAGCATCCTAGCGGGGGGGAGACCCGGAGCCTACAATGAG. It is translated as CASSILAGGRPGAYNE. In full, the CDR3 is CASSILAGGRPGAYNEQFF. The chain employs TRBV2 and TRBJ2-1; 12 positions match TRBD2. The DNA ends 3 residues before the CDR3 does, and the rest of the CDR3 is filled in from the germline J gene. This CDR3 spans 19 amino acids. Per germline, CDR1 SNHLY and CDR2 FYNNEI. J was trimmed by 2 bases and V by 6 bases; bases with no gene match: 14.

About this clone: The read ends 3 residues shy of where the CDR3 ends; the end is completed using the germline J gene. This rearrangement joins TRBV19 to TRBJ2-7; 14 bases line up with TRBD2. The CDR3 has 18 residues. The germline CDR1 and CDR2 sequences are LNHDA and SQIVND (reference sequence). V trimming: 3 bases; J trimming: 5 bases; junction bases outside the gene matches: 12. The sequenced part of the CDR3 DNA is TGTGCCAGTAGTATCGCCAGTCCGGGACTAGCGGGAGTTCACGAG. Amino acid sequence: CASSIASPGLAGVHE. The whole CDR3 protein is CASSIASPGLAGVHEQYF. The variable domain in full, completed from reference TRBV19 and TRBJ2-7, reads DGGITQSPKYLFRKEGQNVTLSCEQNLNHDAMYWYRQDPGQGLRLIYYSQIVNDFQKGDIAEGYSVSREKKESFPLTVTSAQKNPTAFYLCASSIASPGLAGVHEQYFGPGTRLTVT.

About this clone: The CDR3 goes on 3 residues after the read ends, and that part is filled in from the germline J gene. This rearrangement joins TRBV7-9 to TRBJ1-2; 10 bases line up with TRBD1. This CDR3 comprises 13 residues. Germline lookup yields CDR1 SEHNR and CDR2 FQNEAQ (reference sequence). CDR3 residues: CASSPGTGVGYTF. CDR3 bases read: TGTGCCAGCAGCCCCGGGACAGGGGTCGGC.

In the case of this clone: The DNA ends 3 residues before the CDR3 does, and the rest of the CDR3 is filled in from the germline J gene. V is TRBV5-6 and J is TRBJ2-3; TRBD2 matches 9 bases. J was trimmed by 2 bases and V by 4 bases; bases with no gene match: 5. The germline gives CDR1 SGHDT, CDR2 YYEEEE. This CDR3 comprises 15 residues. The chain's CDR3 is CASSLSGGHTDTQYF. The DNA read from the CDR3 is TGTGCCAGCAGCCTTAGCGGGGGTCACACAGATACG.

Comments on this clone: The read falls 3 residues short of the CDR3 end, and the missing part is taken from the germline J gene. The V call is TRBV18, the J call TRBJ2-7; possibly TRBD1 for D (6 bases). There are 16 residues in the CDR3. Deletions cut 6 bases from V and 0 bases from J, with 18 bases between. The germline V gene encodes CDR1 KGHSH and CDR2 LQKENI. CDR3 sequence reads: CASSQRVQGLSYEQYF. Partial CDR3 DNA: TGTGCCAGCTCTCAGAGGGTTCAGGGGCTCTCCTACGAG. The entire variable domain, with the rest obtained from reference TRBV18 and TRBJ2-7, is as follows: NAGVMQNPRHLVRRRGQEARLRCSPMKGHSHVYWYRQLPEEGLKFMVYLQKENIIDESGMPKERFSAEFPKEGPSILRIQQVVRGDSAAYFCASSQRVQGLSYEQYFGPGTRLTVT.

On this clone itself: The read gets to within 3 residues of the CDR3 end, and the germline J gene fills in the rest. The chain has TRBV6-2 or TRBV6-3 and TRBJ2-5, with D perhaps TRBD1 (6 bases). CDR3 length equals 17 residues. Trimming stripped 5 bases from V and 3 bases from J, with 22 bases between. Germline loops: CDR1 MNHEY, CDR2 SVGEGT. The CDR3 sequence: CASSPSWDGKGEETQYF. The DNA read from the CDR3 is TGTGCCAGCAGTCCCTCTTGGGACGGAAAGGGGGAAGAGACC.

On this clone: The read terminates 3 residues ahead of where the CDR3 ends, so the germline J gene completes it. The chain has TRBV12-5 and TRBJ2-7, with D possibly matching TRBD2 (6 bases). In germline, CDR1 is LGHNT, CDR2 FRNRAP. The V end lost 4 bases, the J end lost 4 bases, and 8 bases lay between the germline ends. The CDR3 totals 12 residues. CDR3 sequence: CASGWDSYEQYF. The DNA read from the CDR3 is TGTGCTAGTGGTTGGGACTCTTACGAG.

As for this clone: The missing CDR3 end, 3 residues past where the read stops, is filled in from the germline J gene. J is TRBJ1-1 and V is TRBV19, with TRBD1 as a possible D gene (6 bases). V lost 3 bases to trimming and J lost 5 bases, with 13 bases between them. CDR1 is LNHDA and CDR2 is SQIVND in the germline V gene (reference sequence). There are 14 residues in the CDR3. The CDR3 DNA, read in part, is TGTGCCAGTAGTATCGCAGGGGAGGTTACTGAA. Protein sequence: CASSIAGEVTE. The CDR3 reads in full as CASSIAGEVTEAFF. Full variable domain (remainder filled in from reference TRBV19 and TRBJ1-1): DGGITQSPKYLFRKEGQNVTLSCEQNLNHDAMYWYRQDPGQGLRLIYYSQIVNDFQKGDIAEGYSVSREKKESFPLTVTSAQKNPTAFYLCASSIAGEVTEAFFGQGTRLTVV.

Regarding this clone: Sequencing ends 3 residues short of the CDR3 end; the germline J gene provides the rest. V gene TRBV20-1 combines with J gene TRBJ1-1; D gene unclear. Germline V lookup: CDR1 DFQATT, CDR2 SNEGSKA (reference sequence). The CDR3 consists of 11 residues. The CDR3 DNA, read in part, is TGCAGTGCTAGAGATGAGGGTACA. This encodes CSARDEGT. The entire CDR3 protein reads CSARDEGTAFF.

In the case of this clone: The read comes to an end 3 residues before the CDR3 does, leaving the germline J gene to fill in the end. The chain couples TRBV9 to TRBJ2-5, with D perhaps TRBD1 (6 bases). The CDR3 contains 15 residues. From germline, CDR1 is SGDLS and CDR2 YYNGEE. V was shortened by 4 bases and J by 5 bases, with 18 bases between the two germline ends. CDR3 sequence: CASSPSGAPGETQYF. Incomplete CDR3 DNA: TGTGCCAGCAGCCCCTCAGGGGCGCCGGGGGAGACC.

Concerning this clone itself: The read ends 3 residues shy of where the CDR3 ends; the end is completed using the germline J gene. The chain carries TRBV7-2 and TRBJ1-1; the D is unclear. The V gene lost 1 base and the J gene lost 1 base, with 7 bases spanning the gap. The CDR3 has 14 amino acids. Germline CDR1 and CDR2: SGHTA and FQGNSA. The DNA read from the CDR3 is TGTGCCAGCAGCTTAGAACAGACGAACACTGAA. Protein product: CASSLEQTNTE. The whole CDR3 reads CASSLEQTNTEAFF.

For this clone: The read terminates 3 residues before the CDR3 end, so the remaining end is supplied by the germline J gene. This chain links TRBV19 with TRBJ2-2; 10 bases are a match to TRBD2. The length of the CDR3 is 15 residues. V trimming: 2 bases; J trimming: 5 bases; junction bases outside the gene matches: 2. Germline lookup yields CDR1 LNHDA and CDR2 SQIVND (reference sequence). The CDR3 here is CASSILAGVTGELFF. The DNA read from the CDR3 is TGTGCCAGTAGTATACTAGCGGGAGTTACCGGGGAG.

Of note for this clone: The CDR3 is cut off 3 residues early in the read; its end comes from the germline J gene. The chain carries TRBV19 and TRBJ2-1; 10 bases map to TRBD2. The CDR3 sequence is 17 residues long. J gave up 1 base and V 5 bases, and 8 bases lay outside the gene matches. Germline CDR1 reads LNHDA; CDR2 reads SQIVND (reference sequence). The sequenced CDR3 bases are TGTGCCAGTAGTCCCTTTCTAGCGGGAGCATCCTACAATGAG. As protein: CASSPFLAGASYNE. The entire CDR3 is CASSPFLAGASYNEQFF.

About this clone itself: The DNA ends 3 residues before the CDR3 does, and the rest of the CDR3 is filled in from the germline J gene. The rearrangement joins TRBV28 to TRBJ2-7, with a weak D call TRBD1 (6 bases). V lost 5 bases and J 2 bases, leaving 10 bases between the germline ends. Germline V gene lookup returns CDR1 MDHEN and CDR2 SYDVKM. The CDR3 totals 13 residues. CDR3 DNA, as far as it was read: TGTGCCAGCAGTGGGACACCCCCCTACGAG. Protein: CASSGTPPYE. The full CDR3 sequence reads CASSGTPPYEQYF.

The CDR3 bases that were read are TGCAGTGCTTTCCCTACGTCCCGATTCTCCTACGAG. This sequence encodes CSAFPTSRFSYE. In full, the CDR3 is CSAFPTSRFSYEQYF. V is TRBV20-1 and J is TRBJ2-7; D is unclear. Sequencing ends 3 residues short of the CDR3 end; the germline J gene provides the rest. The V gene's germline CDR1 is DFQATT and CDR2 SNEGSKA (reference sequence). The V gene lost 5 bases and the J gene lost 0 bases, with 17 bases spanning the gap. CDR3 size: 15 residues.

As to this clone: Its ends do not fully match the called genes, so a read error is possible. The CDR3 end falls 3 residues outside the read, so it is completed with the germline J gene. The gene calls are TRBV2 and TRBJ1-1; D is unresolved. Germline CDR1 reads SNHLY; CDR2 reads FYNNEI. The CDR3 consists of 14 residues. The CDR3 region is CASCFAGANSEAFF. The DNA read from the CDR3 is TGTGCCAGCTGCTTCGCGGGCGCGAACTCTGAA.

To note about this clone: At one end the junction does not follow the germline gene, possibly because of a read error. The CDR3 end falls 3 residues outside the read, so it is completed with the germline J gene. Other DNA sequences in this sample translate to the same CDR3. The chain recombines TRBV18 with TRBJ1-1, with 7 bases identical to TRBD1. Germline CDR1 KGHSH, CDR2 LQKENI. CDR3 length: 13 amino acids. CDR3 residues: CASSPQGSTEAFF. CDR3 DNA (partial): TGTGCCAGCTCTCCACAGGGGAGCACTGAA.

To note about this clone: The sequenced fragment ends 3 residues before the CDR3 boundary, so the rest is inferred from the germline J gene. This chain connects TRBV27 to TRBJ2-7; 9 bases map to TRBD2. The CDR3 runs 15 residues. Trimming cost V 6 bases and J 0 bases; bases outside gene matches: 6. Germline-derived CDR1 and CDR2 are MNHEY and SMNVEV (reference sequence). CDR3: CASSELAGISYEQYF. The covered CDR3 bases are TGTGCCAGCAGCGAGCTAGCGGGGATCTCCTACGAG.

Incomplete CDR3 DNA: TGTGCCACCAGCAGAGGGCGGGTCACAGATACG. Its protein is CATSRGRVTDT. The full CDR3 is CATSRGRVTDTQYF. The J gene is TRBJ2-3, the V gene TRBV15; weak D call: TRBD2 (5 bases). The CDR3 end falls 3 residues outside the read, so it is completed with the germline J gene. Germline assignment: CDR1 LNHNV and CDR2 YYDKDF (reference sequence). The CDR3 has 14 residues. Trimming removed 1 base at V and 2 bases at J, with 7 bases between. Complete variable domain (other parts from reference TRBV15 and TRBJ2-3): DAMVIQNPRYQVTQFGKPVTLSCSQTLNHNVMYWYQQKSSQAPKLLFHYYDKDFNNEADTPDNFQSRRPNTSFCFLDIRSPGLGDTAMYLCATSRGRVTDTQYFGPGTRLTVL.

Comments on this clone: The CDR3 end lies 3 residues beyond the end of the read and is filled in from the germline J gene. The chain uses TRBV5-1 and TRBJ1-2, with TRBD1 as a possible D gene (5 bases). The CDR3 sequence is 13 residues long. Trimming left V 3 bases short and J 3 bases short, with 9 bases between. Germline V gene lookup returns CDR1 SGHRS and CDR2 YFSETQ. The CDR3 protein is CASSSGVDYGYTF. The sequenced CDR3 bases are TGCGCCAGCAGCTCGGGGGTTGACTATGGC.

With regard to this clone: The read finishes 3 residues shy of the CDR3 end, and the germline J gene is used to complete it. This chain uses TRBV20-1 with TRBJ1-3; no clear D. The CDR3 totals 12 residues. The V and J ends lost 2 bases and 1 base respectively, with 3 bases between them. Germline lookup yields CDR1 DFQATT and CDR2 SNEGSKA (reference sequence). The sequenced CDR3 bases are TGCAGTGCTAGACAGTCTGGAAACACC. It codes for CSARQSGNT. The whole CDR3 protein reads CSARQSGNTIYF.

Points on this clone: Read sequence stops 3 residues before the CDR3 end, and the germline J gene provides the missing end. The chain links TRBV6-1 to TRBJ2-4; a weak D match, TRBD1 (5 bases). V lost 5 bases to trimming and J lost 2 bases, with 10 bases between them. This CDR3 comprises 14 residues. Germline V gives CDR1 MNHNS, CDR2 SASEGT. The chain's CDR3 is CASSQGASKNIQYF. Partial CDR3 DNA: TGTGCCAGCAGTCAAGGGGCTTCCAAAAACATT.

Details on this clone: The read comes to an end 3 residues before the CDR3 does, leaving the germline J gene to fill in the end. The chain is built from TRBV5-1 and TRBJ1-4; no firm D call. Germline assignment: CDR1 SGHRS and CDR2 YFSETQ. The CDR3 consists of 15 residues. V was clipped by 4 bases and J by 7 bases, with 17 bases between them. CDR3 sequence reads: CASSPDRARVEKLFF. CDR3 DNA (partial): TGCGCCAGCAGCCCAGACCGGGCGCGGGTTGAAAAA.